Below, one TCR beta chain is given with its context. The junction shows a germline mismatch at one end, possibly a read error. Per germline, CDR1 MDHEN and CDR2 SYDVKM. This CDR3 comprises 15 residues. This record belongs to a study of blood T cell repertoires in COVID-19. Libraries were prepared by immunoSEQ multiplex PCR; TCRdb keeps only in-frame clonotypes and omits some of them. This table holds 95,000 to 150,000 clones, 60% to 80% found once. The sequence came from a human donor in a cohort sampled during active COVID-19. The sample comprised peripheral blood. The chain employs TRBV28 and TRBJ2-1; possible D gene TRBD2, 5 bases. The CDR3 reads CASSLSPSSHNEQFF. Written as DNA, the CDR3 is TGTGCCAGCAGTTTATCCCCTAGCTCCCACAATGAGCAGTTCTTC.